The entry below gives a single T cell receptor beta chain sequence along with its context. The CDR3 spans 14 residues. The V end was cut by 5 bases, the J end by 0 bases, with 11 bases between. Germline-derived CDR1 and CDR2 are MNHEY and SVGAGI. This sample is part of a study of memory CD8 T cells in hepatitis C reinfection. About the study: Reinfection meant HCV RNA positivity after two negatives ≥60 days apart. Peak reinfection samples were taken 3 to 8 weeks after detection.

Sequencing was performed with immunoSEQ multiplex PCR; in TCRdb, only in-frame clones are kept and a portion is missing. The data show tens of thousands of clones, roughly 90% seen once. Time point of the sample: peak reinfection, 3 to 8 weeks after reinfection detection. TCR sequencing was done directly ex vivo on sorted cells, without expansion in vitro. People who inject drugs from Montreal's HEPCO study were the donors. A couple of donors provided sorted CD3+ CD8+ CD45RO- naive CD8 T cells at all three reinfection time points. This clonotype was sampled from a man younger than 35 with hepatitis C virus infection. The rearrangement uses TRBV6-5 and TRBJ2-7; D might be TRBD1 (6 bases). The sample taken for sequencing was naive CD8+ T cells sorted from blood. The CDR3 loop is CASSPTGSSYEQYF. The DNA of the CDR3 is TGTGCCAGCAGTCCAACAGGGAGCTCCTACGAGCAGTACTTC.